This T cell receptor (beta chain) is from a study of blood T cells in healthy people across ages. General observations from the study: Across samples, TCR beta diversity tracked strongly with naive T cell percentage. Measured against age, TCR beta diversity per million T cells decreased in a roughly linear manner.

Notes on this clonotype: Antigen unknown.

The V segment lost 8 bases and the J segment 13 bases; nucleotides outside the gene matches: 12. This CDR3 is built from 13 residues. Germline CDR1 SGHTA, CDR2 FQGNSA. Alongside a J-beta primer mix, a sample-barcoded 5' primer served in a second PCR lasting roughly 6 to 11 cycles. Template switching added a 12-random-nucleotide identifier to every cDNA molecule. TCRdb reprocessed the 5' RACE reads via MiXCR and lists one record per CDR3 protein. The sample holds more than 700,000 distinct CDR3 sequences; about 42% are singletons and the top ten take over 15%. Sequencing input: blood. The receptor was derived from a man aged 80 or over in good health. The rearrangement joins TRBV7-2 to TRBJ2-1; 9 bases are a match to TRBD1. CDR3 loop: CASEEGQGSRQFF. In DNA form, the CDR3 reads TGTGCCAGCGAGGAGGGACAGGGAAGTCGTCAGTTCTTC.